The 30 T cell receptor beta chains reported below all come from one sample, sequenced in a study of blood T cell repertoires in COVID-19. Repertoires were generated with immunoSEQ multiplex PCR, while TCRdb's copy carries only in-frame clones and drops some. The sample yields tens of thousands of clones, around 90% seen once. The sample consisted of peripheral blood. These receptors were taken from a human donor with active COVID-19. The donor label of this sample is uncertain.

The gene calls are TRBV5-4 and TRBJ2-1; a weak D match, TRBD2 (5 bases). The CDR3 runs to 13 residues. Germline CDR1 and CDR2: SGHNT and YYREEE (reference sequence). Deletions cut 5 bases from V and 1 base from J, with 7 bases between. The CDR3 protein is CASSLASYNEQFF. The CDR3, as DNA: TGTGCCAGCAGTCTAGCTTCCTACAATGAGCAGTTCTTC.

The V call is TRBV30, the J call TRBJ2-1; 8 nucleotides align to TRBD1. The V gene end was trimmed by 7 bases and the J gene end by 12 bases; junction bases not matched to a gene: 17. Germline CDR1 GTSNPN, CDR2 SVGIG (reference sequence). The CDR3 runs to 14 residues. The CDR3 reads CASGQVGKARMQFF. DNA for the CDR3: TGTGCCTCGGGACAGGTTGGTAAAGCCCGAATGCAGTTCTTC.

The gene calls are TRBV28 and TRBJ2-7; 8 bases map to TRBD2. With 5 bases clipped from V and 7 bases from J, the junction kept 13 bases outside the gene matches. The CDR3 loop spans 15 amino acids. Germline values: CDR1 MDHEN, CDR2 SYDVKM. Here the CDR3 DNA reads TGTGCCAGCAGTAGACGAGGGGCGGGAGGTCGGGAGCAGTACTTC. It codes for CASSRRGAGGREQYF.

The chain employs TRBV3-1 (or the pseudogene TRBV3-2) and TRBJ2-1; 7 nucleotides line up with TRBD2. The V segment lost 1 base and the J segment 5 bases; nucleotides outside the gene matches: 5. Per the germline V gene, CDR1 is LGHDT and CDR2 is YNNKEL (reference sequence). This CDR3 has 15 residues. In DNA, the CDR3 is TGTGCCAGCAGCCAAGGGGCTGGGGGGGACAATGAGCAGTTCTTC. Amino acid sequence: CASSQGAGGDNEQFF.

CDR3 sequence: CASSLAGGSYEQYF. The CDR3 bases are TGTGCCAGCAGCTTGGCGGGGGGGTCCTACGAGCAGTACTTC. V gene TRBV7-3 combines with J gene TRBJ2-7; 9 bases line up with TRBD2. V was pared by 3 bases and J by 1 base, with 1 base of the junction left unmatched. The germline gives CDR1 SGHTA, CDR2 FQGTGA. The CDR3 length is 14 residues.

V is TRBV28 and J is TRBJ1-2; 8 bases fit TRBD1. Germline V gene lookup returns CDR1 MDHEN and CDR2 SYDVKM. There are 14 residues in the CDR3. V lost 4 bases and J lost 5; bases outside the gene matches: 6. The CDR3 DNA sequence: TGTGCCAGCAGTTATTCGACAGGGGCGTATGGCTACACCTTC. Translated: CASSYSTGAYGYTF.

The CDR3 nucleotides are TGTGCCAGCAGCTTCTCCTTATCCTACGAGCAGTACTTC. This translates into CASSFSLSYEQYF. This rearrangement joins TRBV27 to TRBJ2-7, with D hard to call. Germline V gives CDR1 MNHEY, CDR2 SMNVEV (reference sequence). The CDR3 totals 13 residues. V lost 6 bases to trimming and J lost 1 base, with 10 bases between them.

This clone has a handful of counts. J is TRBJ2-7 and V is TRBV6-5; 8 nucleotides line up with TRBD2. Looked up from germline, CDR1 is MNHEY and CDR2 is SVGAGI. The CDR3 has 14 residues. The V gene end was trimmed by 7 bases and the J gene end by 7 bases; junction bases not matched to a gene: 12. CDR3 in DNA: TGTGCCAGCAAACCGGGTCTAGCGGGTTTGGAGCAGTACTTC. Amino acids: CASKPGLAGLEQYF.

The chain employs TRBV5-4 and TRBJ2-7, with D unclear. The germline V gene encodes CDR1 SGHNT and CDR2 YYREEE (reference sequence). The CDR3 contains 16 residues. The V gene lost 1 base and the J gene lost 2 bases, with 16 bases spanning the gap. CDR3 sequence: CASSLIHVGSAYEQYF. The CDR3 region has the DNA TGTGCCAGCAGCTTGATACATGTCGGGTCTGCCTACGAGCAGTACTTC.

The CDR3: CASKETGGWVYGYTF. Written as DNA, the CDR3 is TGTGCCAGTAAGGAGACAGGGGGCTGGGTCTATGGCTACACCTTC. The chain recombines TRBV19 with TRBJ1-2; the match to TRBD1 covers 10 bases. V lost 7 bases and J lost 4; bases outside the gene matches: 9. This CDR3 contains 15 residues. CDR1 LNHDA and CDR2 SQIVND come from the germline V gene (reference sequence).

The chain combines TRBV4-1 with TRBJ1-1; D call uncertain. Looked up from germline, CDR1 is MGHRA and CDR2 is YSYEKL. The CDR3 extends over 15 amino acids. V lost 1 base and J lost 0, with 9 bases in between. The chain's CDR3 is CASSQARVMNTEAFF. The CDR3 bases are TGCGCCAGCAGCCAAGCGAGGGTGATGAACACTGAAGCTTTCTTT.

The chain couples TRBV30 to TRBJ2-7, with 15 bases fitting TRBD2. V lost 4 bases, J lost 2 bases, and 6 bases stayed unmatched. The CDR3 is made up of 16 amino acids. Germline V gene lookup returns CDR1 GTSNPN and CDR2 SVGIG (reference sequence). The CDR3 coding sequence is TGTGCCTGGACTGGACTAGCGGGAGGGCCCGCCTACGAGCAGTACTTC. Translation gives CAWTGLAGGPAYEQYF.

This chain connects TRBV28 to TRBJ1-1, with TRBD1 matching 9 bases. This CDR3 has 14 residues. The J segment lost 2 bases and the V segment lost 9 bases, leaving 7 bases of the junction unmatched. Germline V gene sequence: CDR1 MDHEN, CDR2 SYDVKM. CDR3 protein: CASGPGQGNTEAFF. Written as DNA, the CDR3 is TGTGCCAGTGGGCCGGGACAGGGAAACACTGAAGCTTTCTTT.

The chain employs TRBV7-8 and TRBJ2-1, with 8 bases fitting TRBD2. V was clipped by 3 bases and J by 0 bases; unmatched bases: 7. Per the germline V gene, CDR1 is SGHVS and CDR2 is FQNEAQ. The CDR3 spans 17 residues. Written as DNA, the CDR3 is TGTGCCAGCAGCTTCTCAATAGCGGGGAGCTCCTACAATGAGCAGTTCTTC. The encoded protein is CASSFSIAGSSYNEQFF.

This clone was counted between two and nine times. The chain combines TRBV28 with TRBJ1-2, with TRBD1 identical over 8 bases. The V gene's germline CDR1 is MDHEN and CDR2 SYDVKM. With 5 bases clipped from V and 6 bases from J, the junction kept 5 bases outside the gene matches. CDR3 size: 13 residues. CDR3 nucleotides: TGTGCCAGCAGTCCGGACAGGGTGGATGGCTACACCTTC. This encodes CASSPDRVDGYTF.

CDR3 protein: CASSLEAGGQNPYEQYF. The CDR3 coding sequence is TGTGCCAGCAGCTTAGAGGCGGGGGGTCAAAACCCCTACGAGCAGTACTTC. J is TRBJ2-7 and V is TRBV7-6; 8 bases line up with TRBD2. V lost 1 base to trimming and J lost 2 bases; unmatched junction nucleotides: 10. The CDR3 loop spans 17 amino acids. The germline gives CDR1 SGHVS, CDR2 FNYEAQ.

The rearrangement uses TRBV15 and TRBJ1-4; no definite D call. The V gene's germline CDR1 is LNHNV and CDR2 YYDKDF (reference sequence). V gave up 0 bases and J gave up 0 bases, with 11 bases separating them. CDR3 length equals 17 residues. The CDR3 DNA reads TGTGCCACCAGCAGAGACGGGAACGGCGCAACTAATGAAAAACTGTTTTTT. Amino acid sequence: CATSRDGNGATNEKLFF.

This sequence joins TRBV25-1 and TRBJ2-2; the match to TRBD2 covers 12 bases. The trim removed 5 bases at V and 4 bases at J, leaving 5 bases unmatched. The CDR3 has 16 residues. Germline V gene lookup returns CDR1 MGHDK and CDR2 SYGVNS. The CDR3 sequence: CASSQRLAGATGELFF. CDR3 coding DNA: TGTGCCAGCAGTCAAAGACTAGCGGGGGCCACCGGGGAGCTGTTTTTT.

In its sample, this clone was seen a few times. J is TRBJ1-2 and V is TRBV23-1; unclear D gene. TRBV23-1 is an ORF, and what it does is uncertain. Trimming removed 9 bases from V and 5 bases from J, with 22 bases in between. The CDR3 sequence is 15 residues long. This CDR3 is CARTPSPASPYGYTF. Here the CDR3 DNA reads TGCGCCAGGACCCCCTCCCCGGCTAGCCCGTATGGCTACACCTTC.

The chain combines TRBV19 with TRBJ2-1, with D possibly TRBD1 on 6 matching bases. The length of the CDR3 is 14 residues. CDR1 is LNHDA and CDR2 is SQIVND in the germline V gene (reference sequence). Deletions cut 6 bases from V and 7 bases from J, with 16 bases between. The CDR3 is CASSLWTERNEQFF. The DNA for the CDR3 is TGTGCCAGTAGCTTGTGGACAGAGAGGAATGAGCAGTTCTTC.

This rearrangement joins TRBV7-6 to TRBJ2-5, with 7 nucleotides matching TRBD2. Germline CDR1 is SGHVS and CDR2 is FNYEAQ. The V segment lost 4 bases and the J segment 5 bases; nucleotides outside the gene matches: 7. The CDR3 has 14 residues. CDR3 coding DNA: TGTGCCAGCAGCTCGGAGACTAGCTTTGAGACCCAGTACTTC. Encoded protein: CASSSETSFETQYF.

J is TRBJ2-7 and V is TRBV19; possible D gene TRBD2, 5 bases. The CDR3 contains 13 residues. The germline V gene has CDR1 LNHDA and CDR2 SQIVND (reference sequence). The V gene lost 0 bases and the J gene lost 6 bases, with 9 bases spanning the gap. Here the CDR3 reads CASSIDVEVEQYF. The CDR3 DNA reads TGTGCCAGTAGTATAGATGTGGAGGTCGAGCAGTACTTC.

V usage is TRBV4-2 and J usage is TRBJ2-1; TRBD2 aligns across 7 bases. The CDR3 extends over 16 amino acids. Germline V CDR1 and CDR2: LGHNA, YNFKEQ. With V trimmed by 1 base and J by 2 bases, 5 bases remained unmatched. As DNA, the CDR3 is TGTGCCAGCAGCCAAGGGAGACTAGCCCCCTACAATGAGCAGTTCTTC. Protein product: CASSQGRLAPYNEQFF.

V is TRBV4-1 and J is TRBJ1-1; 7 bases line up with TRBD1. Per germline, CDR1 MGHRA and CDR2 YSYEKL. This CDR3 contains 16 residues. V was clipped by 4 bases and J by 3 bases; unmatched bases: 11. CDR3 in amino acids: CASSRHGTVVYTEAFF. The CDR3 nucleotides are TGCGCCAGCAGCCGACACGGGACAGTGGTATACACTGAAGCTTTCTTT.

DNA for the CDR3: TGCGCCAGCAGCAAGGAGACTCGGGTTATGAACACTGAAGCTTTCTTT. Translation gives CASSKETRVMNTEAFF. This chain joins TRBV5-1 and TRBJ1-1; D is unclear. The CDR3 extends over 16 amino acids. From germline, CDR1 is SGHRS and CDR2 YFSETQ. Deletions cut 4 bases from V and 0 bases from J, with 16 bases between.

This chain joins TRBV19 and TRBJ2-2; TRBD1 matches at 12 bases. This CDR3 region has 14 residues. With V trimmed by 7 bases and J by 7 bases, 4 bases remained unmatched. The germline V gene encodes CDR1 LNHDA and CDR2 SQIVND (reference sequence). In nucleotides, the CDR3 is TGTGCCAGTAAGGGACAGGGGGCAGGCGGGGAGCTGTTTTTT. Translating it yields CASKGQGAGGELFF.

The chain employs TRBV28 and TRBJ1-4; possible D gene TRBD1, 6 bases. Trimming stripped 5 bases from V and 2 bases from J, with 12 bases between. Germline-derived CDR1 and CDR2 are MDHEN and SYDVKM. The CDR3 is made up of 15 amino acids. CDR3 amino acids: CASSRAGVTNEKLFF. The CDR3 DNA follows: TGTGCCAGCAGTCGAGCAGGGGTCACTAATGAAAAACTGTTTTTT. Full variable domain (rest looked up from reference TRBV28 and TRBJ1-4): DVKVTQSSRYLVKRTGEKVFLECVQDMDHENMFWYRQDPGLGLRLIYFSYDVKMKEKGDIPEGYSVSREKKERFSLILESASTNQTSMYLCASSRAGVTNEKLFFGSGTQLSVL.

The CDR3 here is CASSPRDFSYEQYF. The DNA for the CDR3 is TGTGCCAGCAGTCCACGGGACTTCTCCTACGAGCAGTACTTC. The chain carries TRBV6-5 and TRBJ2-7; the D gene is possibly TRBD2 (6 bases). Between the trimmed V and J ends, which lost 5 bases and 0 bases, there was a span of 11 bases. The germline V gene has CDR1 MNHEY and CDR2 SVGAGI. The length of the CDR3 is 14 residues.

The chain has TRBV27 and TRBJ1-2; 12 bases fit TRBD1. CDR3 length: 15 residues. V lost 5 bases and J lost 6; bases outside the gene matches: 7. CDR1 is MNHEY and CDR2 is SMNVEV in the germline V gene (reference sequence). The CDR3 loop reads CASSRGQGAVDGYTF. CDR3 coding DNA: TGTGCCAGCAGTCGGGGACAGGGGGCGGTTGATGGCTACACCTTC.

The CDR3 loop is CASSDGTAIGNTIYF. DNA for the CDR3: TGTGCCAGCAGCGACGGGACAGCGATAGGAAACACCATATATTTT. The chain recombines TRBV11-2 with TRBJ1-3; 7 bases map to TRBD1. This CDR3 is built from 15 residues. Losses at the gene ends were 5 bases for V and 4 bases for J; bases not matched to a gene: 8. Germline lookup yields CDR1 SGHAT and CDR2 FQNNGV.